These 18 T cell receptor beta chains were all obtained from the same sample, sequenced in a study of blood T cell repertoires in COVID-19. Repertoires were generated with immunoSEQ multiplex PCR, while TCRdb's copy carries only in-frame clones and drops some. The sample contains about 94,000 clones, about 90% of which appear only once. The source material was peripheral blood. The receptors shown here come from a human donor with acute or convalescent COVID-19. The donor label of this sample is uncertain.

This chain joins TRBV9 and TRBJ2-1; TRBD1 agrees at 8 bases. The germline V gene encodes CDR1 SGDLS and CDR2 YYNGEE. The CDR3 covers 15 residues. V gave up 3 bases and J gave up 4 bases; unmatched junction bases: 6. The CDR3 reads CASSDSGGGYNEQFF. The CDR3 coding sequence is TGTGCCAGCAGCGATTCAGGGGGCGGGTACAATGAGCAGTTCTTC.

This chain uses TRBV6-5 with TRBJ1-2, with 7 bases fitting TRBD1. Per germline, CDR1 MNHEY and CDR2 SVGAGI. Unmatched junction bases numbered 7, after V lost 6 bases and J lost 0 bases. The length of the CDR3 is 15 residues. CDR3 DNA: TGTGCCAGCAGGCCTCGGGACAGACCTAACTATGGCTACACCTTC. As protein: CASRPRDRPNYGYTF.

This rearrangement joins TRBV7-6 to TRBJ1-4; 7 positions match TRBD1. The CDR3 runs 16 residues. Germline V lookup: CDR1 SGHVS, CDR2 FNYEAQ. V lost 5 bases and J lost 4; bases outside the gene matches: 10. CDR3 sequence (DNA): TGTGCCAGCAGCCTTTCCGACAGGGCGCTTAATGAAAAACTGTTTTTT. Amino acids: CASSLSDRALNEKLFF.

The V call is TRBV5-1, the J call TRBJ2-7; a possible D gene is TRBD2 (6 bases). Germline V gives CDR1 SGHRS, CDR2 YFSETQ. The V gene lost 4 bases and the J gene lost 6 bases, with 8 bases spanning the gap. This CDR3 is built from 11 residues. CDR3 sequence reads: CASSGGLEQYF. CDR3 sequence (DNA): TGCGCCAGCAGCGGAGGGCTCGAGCAGTACTTC. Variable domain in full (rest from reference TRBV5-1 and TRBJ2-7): KAGVTQTPRYLIKTRGQQVTLSCSPISGHRSVSWYQQTPGQGLQFLFEYFSETQRNKGNFPGRFSGRQFSNSRSEMNVSTLELGDSALYLCASSGGLEQYFGPGTRLTVT.

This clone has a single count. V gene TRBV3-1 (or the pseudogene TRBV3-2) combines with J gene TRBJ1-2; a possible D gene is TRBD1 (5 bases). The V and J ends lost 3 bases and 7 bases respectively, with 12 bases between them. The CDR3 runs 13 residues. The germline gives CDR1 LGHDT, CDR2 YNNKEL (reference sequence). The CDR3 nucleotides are TGTGCCAGCAGCCAGGTTCAAGGGGTTGGCTACACCTTC. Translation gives CASSQVQGVGYTF.

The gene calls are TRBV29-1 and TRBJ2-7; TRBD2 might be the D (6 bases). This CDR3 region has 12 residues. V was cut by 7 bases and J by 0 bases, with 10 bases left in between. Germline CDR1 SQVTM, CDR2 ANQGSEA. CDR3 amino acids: CSGGEHSYEQYF. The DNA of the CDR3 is TGCAGCGGGGGGGAGCACTCCTACGAGCAGTACTTC.

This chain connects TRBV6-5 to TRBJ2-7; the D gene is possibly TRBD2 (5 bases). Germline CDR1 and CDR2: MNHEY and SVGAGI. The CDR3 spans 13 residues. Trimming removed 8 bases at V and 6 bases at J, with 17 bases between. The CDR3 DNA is TGTGCCAGCTGCAACGGAGGTAGCGCCGAGCAGTACTTC. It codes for CASCNGGSAEQYF.

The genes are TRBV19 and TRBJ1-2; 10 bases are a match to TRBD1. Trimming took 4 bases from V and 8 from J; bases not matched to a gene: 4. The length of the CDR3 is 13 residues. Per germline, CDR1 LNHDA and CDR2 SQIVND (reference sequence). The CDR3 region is CASSTRTGGGYTF. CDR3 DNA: TGTGCCAGTAGTACAAGGACAGGGGGAGGCTACACCTTC. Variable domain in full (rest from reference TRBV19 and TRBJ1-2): DGGITQSPKYLFRKEGQNVTLSCEQNLNHDAMYWYRQDPGQGLRLIYYSQIVNDFQKGDIAEGYSVSREKKESFPLTVTSAQKNPTAFYLCASSTRTGGGYTFGSGTRLTVV.

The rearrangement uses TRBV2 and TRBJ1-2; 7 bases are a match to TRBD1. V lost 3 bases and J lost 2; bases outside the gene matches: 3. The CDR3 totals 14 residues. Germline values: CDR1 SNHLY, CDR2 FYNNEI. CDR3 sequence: CASSEGQLNYGYTF. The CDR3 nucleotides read TGTGCCAGCAGTGAGGGACAGCTAAACTATGGCTACACCTTC.

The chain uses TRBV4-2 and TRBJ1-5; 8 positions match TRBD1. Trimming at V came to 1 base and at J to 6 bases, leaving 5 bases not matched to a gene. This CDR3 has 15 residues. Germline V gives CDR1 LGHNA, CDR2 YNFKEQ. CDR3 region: CASSQVQGASQPQHF. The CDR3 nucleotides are TGTGCCAGCAGCCAAGTTCAGGGGGCTAGTCAGCCCCAGCATTTT.

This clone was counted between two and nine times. CDR3 in amino acids: CATSTWPIRGSNQPQHF. The DNA for the CDR3 is TGTGCCACCTCCACTTGGCCCATCAGGGGGAGCAATCAGCCCCAGCATTTT. The chain is built from TRBV27 and TRBJ1-5; 7 nucleotides align to TRBD1. Trimming at V came to 10 bases and at J to 1 base, leaving 16 bases not matched to a gene. Germline lookup yields CDR1 MNHEY and CDR2 SMNVEV (reference sequence). This CDR3 is built from 17 residues.

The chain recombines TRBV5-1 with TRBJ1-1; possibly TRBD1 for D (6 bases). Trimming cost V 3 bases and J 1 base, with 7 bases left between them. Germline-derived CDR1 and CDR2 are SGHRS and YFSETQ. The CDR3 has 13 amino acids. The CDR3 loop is CASSSTGNTEAFF. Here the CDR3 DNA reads TGCGCCAGCAGCTCGACAGGGAACACTGAAGCTTTCTTT.

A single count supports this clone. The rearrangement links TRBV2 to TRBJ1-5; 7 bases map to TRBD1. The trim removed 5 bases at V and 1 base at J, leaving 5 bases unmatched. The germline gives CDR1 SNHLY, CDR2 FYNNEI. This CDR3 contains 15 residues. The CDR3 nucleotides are TGTGCCAGCAGTCCACAGGGGACCAGCAATCAGCCCCAGCATTTT. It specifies CASSPQGTSNQPQHF. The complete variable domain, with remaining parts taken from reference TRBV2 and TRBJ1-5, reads EPEVTQTPSHQVTQMGQEVILRCVPISNHLYFYWYRQILGQKVEFLVSFYNNEISEKSEIFDDQFSVERPDGSNFTLKIRSTKLEDSAMYFCASSPQGTSNQPQHFGDGTRLSIL.

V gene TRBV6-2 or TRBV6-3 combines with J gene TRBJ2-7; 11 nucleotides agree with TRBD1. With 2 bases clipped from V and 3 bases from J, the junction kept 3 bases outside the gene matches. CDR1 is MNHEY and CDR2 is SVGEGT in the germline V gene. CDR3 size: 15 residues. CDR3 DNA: TGTGCCAGCAGTTACCCGGGACAGGGGGACTACGAGCAGTACTTC. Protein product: CASSYPGQGDYEQYF.

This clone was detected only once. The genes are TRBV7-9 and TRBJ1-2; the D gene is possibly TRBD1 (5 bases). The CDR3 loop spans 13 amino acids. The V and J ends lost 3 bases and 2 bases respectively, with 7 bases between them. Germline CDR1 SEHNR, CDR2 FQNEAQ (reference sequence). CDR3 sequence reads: CASSFGGNYGYTF. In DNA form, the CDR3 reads TGTGCCAGCAGCTTCGGGGGAAACTATGGCTACACCTTC.

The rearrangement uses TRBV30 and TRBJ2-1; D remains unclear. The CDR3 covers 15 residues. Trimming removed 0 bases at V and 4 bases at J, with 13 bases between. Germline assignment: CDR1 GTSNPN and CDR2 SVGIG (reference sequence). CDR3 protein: CAWSVAAAVYNEQFF. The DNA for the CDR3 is TGTGCCTGGAGTGTAGCTGCTGCGGTTTACAATGAGCAGTTCTTC.

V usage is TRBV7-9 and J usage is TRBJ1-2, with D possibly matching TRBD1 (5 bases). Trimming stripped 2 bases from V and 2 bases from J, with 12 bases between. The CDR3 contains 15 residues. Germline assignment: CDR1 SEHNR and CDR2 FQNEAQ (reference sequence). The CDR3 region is CASSLPRAGNYGYTF. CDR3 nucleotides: TGTGCCAGCAGCTTACCTAGGGCAGGGAACTATGGCTACACCTTC.

CDR3 nucleotides: TGTGCTAGTGGTTTAGATACAGGGGGTGGCCAGCCCCAGCATTTT. Amino acids: CASGLDTGGGQPQHF. The J gene is TRBJ1-5, the V gene TRBV12-5; TRBD1 matches at 8 bases. Germline values: CDR1 LGHNT, CDR2 FRNRAP. The trim removed 3 bases at V and 7 bases at J, leaving 8 bases unmatched. The CDR3 sequence is 15 residues long.